This TCR beta chain stems from a study of neurological immune-mediated disorders. This CDR3 is built from 14 residues. Germline CDR1 DFQATT, CDR2 SNEGSKA (reference sequence). The ends lost 2 bases at V and 5 bases at J; junction bases unmatched: 7. TCRdb called the 5' RACE reads again in MiXCR, with one record for every CDR3 protein. Of approximately 49,000 distinct CDR3 sequences in the sample, about 9% are singletons; the top ten hold 1.5% to 2%. Many counts were recorded for this clonotype. Indicated time point: longitudinal time-point 1 (baseline). The sequence was collected from a woman aged 40 to 50 in good health. The specimen sequenced was PBMCs. The chain combines TRBV20-1 with TRBJ2-7; TRBD1 agrees at 9 bases. The CDR3 region has the DNA TGCAGTGCTAGACCTGGGACAGGGATAAACGAGCAGTACTTC. It encodes CSARPGTGINEQYF.